The 5 T cell receptor beta chains presented below share a single source sample, sequenced in a study of long-term antiretroviral therapy in people with HIV. At survey level, the immunoSEQ assay was run in its v3.0 version. Profiling relied on immunoSEQ multiplex PCR, and the TCRdb table lists in-frame clones only, not all of them. The table lists about 35,000 clones, around 94% of them singletons. Material: unsorted PBMCs, obtained 4.1 years after starting antiretroviral therapy. The receptors were sampled from a woman aged 50 to 60 with HIV.

This chain's CDR3 is CASSRDASEAFF. CDR3 nucleotide sequence: TGTGCCAGCAGTAGGGACGCAAGTGAAGCTTTCTTT. V gene TRBV6-6 combines with J gene TRBJ1-1, with D perhaps matching TRBD1 (5 bases). The CDR3 sequence is 12 residues long. Germline-derived CDR1 and CDR2 are MNHNY and SVGAGI (reference sequence). V was shortened by 5 bases and J by 7 bases, with 11 bases between the two germline ends.

The CDR3 sequence is CASSRGGPGNTEAFF. CDR3 sequence (DNA): TGTGCCAGCAGCCGGGGGGGTCCGGGGAACACTGAAGCTTTCTTT. This chain connects TRBV11-3 to TRBJ1-1, with D possibly TRBD1 on 5 matching bases. Deletions cut 5 bases from V and 1 base from J, with 14 bases between. Germline-derived CDR1 and CDR2 are SGHNT and YENEEA. The CDR3 loop spans 15 amino acids.

The chain combines TRBV6-1 with TRBJ1-2; D ambiguous. Between the trimmed V and J ends, which lost 6 bases and 5 bases, there was a span of 13 bases. CDR1 MNHNS and CDR2 SASEGT come from the germline V gene. The CDR3 loop spans 13 amino acids. CDR3 coding DNA: TGTGCCAGCAGCCAAGGTGTGGAGTATGGCTACACCTTC. Encoded protein: CASSQGVEYGYTF.

J is TRBJ2-3 and V is TRBV28; TRBD2 matches 10 bases. This CDR3 is built from 17 residues. CDR1 and CDR2 from the germline V gene are MDHEN and SYDVKM. V trimming: 5 bases; J trimming: 2 bases; junction bases outside the gene matches: 10. This CDR3 is CASSPPLAGAYTDTQYF. DNA for the CDR3: TGTGCCAGCAGTCCGCCCCTAGCGGGGGCCTACACAGATACGCAGTATTTT.

This rearrangement joins TRBV9 to TRBJ2-1, with D possibly called TRBD1 or TRBD2 (6 bases each). Germline values: CDR1 SGDLS, CDR2 YYNGEE. The CDR3 runs to 15 residues. V was shortened by 1 base and J by 6 bases, with 14 bases between the two germline ends. The CDR3 region is CASSVMGGVSNEQFF. The CDR3 coding sequence is TGTGCCAGCAGCGTAATGGGGGGCGTAAGCAATGAGCAGTTCTTC.